The 18 T cell receptor beta chains given below trace back to one sample, sequenced in a study of shared clonotypes between healthy human individuals. Data came from immunoSEQ multiplex PCR; TCRdb stores just in-frame clones and leaves some out. The table includes 550,000 to 600,000 clones, around 81% detected once. The sequencing sample was made of PBMCs. Source of these receptors: a woman between 40 and 55 years old in good health. Some clones in this sample may be carry-over from other donors' samples.

Points on this clone: Different DNA sequences within this sample yield the same CDR3. This chain connects TRBV7-9 to TRBJ2-1; TRBD2 aligns across 11 bases. CDR3 length: 15 amino acids. With V trimmed by 6 bases and J by 4 bases, 5 bases remained unmatched. CDR1 SEHNR and CDR2 FQNEAQ come from the germline V gene (reference sequence). The DNA for the CDR3 is TGTGCCAGCAGTTCAGGGACTAGCGGTTACAATGAGCAGTTCTTC. Translated: CASSSGTSGYNEQFF.

This chain connects TRBV5-4 to TRBJ1-1, with a weak D call TRBD1 (5 bases). The CDR3 runs to 16 residues. CDR1 is SGHNT and CDR2 is YYREEE in the germline V gene (reference sequence). The V end was cut by 0 bases, the J end by 8 bases, with 20 bases between. This CDR3 is CASSLAPGEKCTEAFF. Here the CDR3 DNA reads TGTGCCAGCAGCTTGGCCCCGGGGGAGAAGTGCACCGAAGCTTTCTTT.

The chain combines TRBV5-6 with TRBJ2-7; D is perhaps TRBD2 (6 bases). The germline gives CDR1 SGHDT, CDR2 YYEEEE. Trimming pared 4 bases from V and 1 base from J, leaving 15 bases between. The CDR3 is 15 amino acids. This CDR3 reads CASSMGASASYEQYF. CDR3 coding DNA: TGTGCCAGCAGCATGGGAGCTAGCGCGTCCTACGAGCAGTACTTC.

The chain has TRBV5-1 and TRBJ1-2, with D hard to call. CDR1 and CDR2 (germline): SGHRS, YFSETQ. V was shortened by 4 bases and J by 1 base, with 17 bases between the two germline ends. The CDR3 length is 16 residues. The CDR3 region is CASSPAGRRSNYGYTF. The DNA for the CDR3 is TGCGCCAGCAGCCCCGCGGGCAGGAGGAGTAACTATGGCTACACCTTC.

This rearrangement joins TRBV4-1 to TRBJ2-2; a weak D match, TRBD1 (6 bases). Looked up from germline, CDR1 is MGHRA and CDR2 is YSYEKL. Trimming took off 4 bases at V and 1 base at J, with 16 bases between the two ends. This CDR3 has 17 amino acids. The CDR3 nucleotides are TGCGCCAGCAGCCTCGTTTTTCTGACAGGGAACACCGGGGAGCTGTTTTTT. It codes for CASSLVFLTGNTGELFF.

This chain links TRBV18 with TRBJ1-1; 8 bases agree with TRBD1. The V gene end was trimmed by 5 bases and the J gene end by 7 bases; junction bases not matched to a gene: 6. The germline V gene encodes CDR1 KGHSH and CDR2 LQKENI. CDR3 length equals 13 residues. CDR3 coding DNA: TGTGCCAGCTCAGCGGACAGGGTAGGTGAAGCTTTCTTT. Protein sequence: CASSADRVGEAFF.

The V and J genes are TRBV7-6 and TRBJ1-5; no firm D call. V dropped 1 base and J dropped 0 bases, with 7 bases sitting between them. In germline, CDR1 is SGHVS, CDR2 FNYEAQ. This CDR3 is built from 15 residues. The CDR3 nucleotides read TGTGCCAGCAGCTTAGTGTGCTATAGCAATCAGCCCCAGCATTTT. This translates into CASSLVCYSNQPQHF.

V and J are TRBV2 and TRBJ2-1; 10 positions agree with TRBD2. The length of the CDR3 is 14 residues. With V trimmed by 7 bases and J by 4 bases, 4 bases remained unmatched. Germline loops: CDR1 SNHLY, CDR2 FYNNEI. This CDR3 is CASTGLADYNEQFF. The CDR3 bases are TGTGCCAGCACTGGACTAGCGGATTACAATGAGCAGTTCTTC. The full variable domain, completed using reference TRBV2 and TRBJ2-1, is EPEVTQTPSHQVTQMGQEVILRCVPISNHLYFYWYRQILGQKVEFLVSFYNNEISEKSEIFDDQFSVERPDGSNFTLKIRSTKLEDSAMYFCASTGLADYNEQFFGPGTRLTVL.

In DNA form, the CDR3 reads TGTGCCAGCAGCTTAGGCGGACCTAGTGTGGGGTCGGAGACCCAGTACTTC. It translates to CASSLGGPSVGSETQYF. The chain employs TRBV13 and TRBJ2-5, with no clear D. Germline CDR1 PRHDT, CDR2 FYEKMQ (reference sequence). This CDR3 has 17 amino acids. The V end lost 0 bases, the J end lost 5 bases, and 19 bases lay between the germline ends. The whole variable domain, remainder taken from reference TRBV13 and TRBJ2-5, is AAGVIQSPRHLIKEKRETATLKCYPIPRHDTVYWYQQGPGQDPQFLISFYEKMQSDKGSIPDRFSAQQFSDYHSELNMSSLELGDSALYFCASSLGGPSVGSETQYFGPGTRLLVL.

This clone has just a few counts. The chain joins TRBV10-3 to TRBJ2-2; no clear D gene. The CDR3 extends over 12 amino acids. V was shortened by 0 bases and J by 6 bases, with 2 bases between the two germline ends. The germline V gene encodes CDR1 ENHRY and CDR2 SYGVKD. The CDR3 DNA is TGTGCCATCAGTGAGTCCCCCGGGGAGCTGTTTTTT. The encoded protein is CAISESPGELFF.

This clone was found many times. Other DNA variants within this sample encode the same CDR3. V and J are TRBV13 and TRBJ2-1, with 9 positions matching TRBD2. This CDR3 spans 15 amino acids. The V and J ends lost 3 bases and 4 bases, in that order; junction bases with no gene match: 4. The germline V gene has CDR1 PRHDT and CDR2 FYEKMQ (reference sequence). The CDR3, as DNA: TGTGCCAGCAGCTTTTCTAGCGGGAAGTACAATGAGCAGTTCTTC. It specifies CASSFSSGKYNEQFF.

The chain employs TRBV6-5 and TRBJ2-2; maybe TRBD2 (6 bases). Looked up from germline, CDR1 is MNHEY and CDR2 is SVGAGI. This CDR3 is 15 amino acids long. Trimming pared 7 bases from V and 4 bases from J, leaving 16 bases between. The CDR3 sequence is CASTRVLGLTGELFF. Written as DNA, the CDR3 is TGTGCCAGCACGCGGGTCTTGGGACTCACCGGGGAGCTGTTTTTT.

The V and J genes are TRBV5-1 and TRBJ2-7; 7 nucleotides align to TRBD2. Germline V lookup: CDR1 SGHRS, CDR2 YFSETQ. V was pared by 0 bases and J by 2 bases, with 5 bases of the junction left unmatched. The CDR3 totals 15 residues. The CDR3 protein is CASSLVASGPYEQYF. The CDR3 coding sequence is TGCGCCAGCAGCTTGGTTGCTAGCGGCCCCTACGAGCAGTACTTC.

There are a few counts of this clone. The gene calls are TRBV29-1 and TRBJ1-1, with 8 bases lining up with TRBD1. Trimming at V came to 7 bases and at J to 7 bases, leaving 5 bases not matched to a gene. CDR3 size: 11 residues. From germline, CDR1 is SQVTM and CDR2 ANQGSEA. In DNA, the CDR3 is TGCAGCGCCGGGACAGGAAGTGAAGCTTTCTTT. It codes for CSAGTGSEAFF. The variable domain in full, completed from reference TRBV29-1 and TRBJ1-1, reads SAVISQKPSRDICQRGTSLTIQCQVDSQVTMMFWYRQQPGQSLTLIATANQGSEATYESGFVIDKFPISRPNLTFSTLTVSNMSPEDSSIYLCSAGTGSEAFFGQGTRLTVV.

Comments on this clone: It differs at one base from a far larger clone, so likely a read error. The missing conserved phenylalanine or tryptophan at the end of this CDR3 makes a read error likely. V gene TRBV20-1 combines with J gene TRBJ1-1; D gene ambiguous. Trimming shortened V by 5 bases and J by 8 bases, and 12 bases separated the two germline ends. The CDR3 runs to 11 residues. Germline V gene lookup returns CDR1 DFQATT and CDR2 SNEGSKA (reference sequence). Written as DNA, the CDR3 is TGCAGTGCTTCTCCCGAGCCAGAAGCTTTCTCT. Its protein product is CSASPEPEAFS.

V usage is TRBV20-1 and J usage is TRBJ2-7; a weak D match, TRBD2 (5 bases). Trimming shortened V by 3 bases and J by 7 bases, and 10 bases separated the two germline ends. CDR1 DFQATT and CDR2 SNEGSKA come from the germline V gene (reference sequence). The CDR3 sequence is 11 residues long. In DNA, the CDR3 is TGCAGTGCTAGTACAGTAGCGGAGCAGTACTTC. It yields the protein CSASTVAEQYF.

A note on this clone: The same CDR3 arises from other DNA sequences in this sample as well. The chain is built from TRBV5-6 and TRBJ2-3; no reliable D call. The CDR3 sequence is 12 residues long. CDR1 and CDR2 from the germline V gene are SGHDT and YYEEEE. V was trimmed by 0 bases and J by 6 bases, leaving 5 bases between them. The CDR3 coding sequence is TGTGCCAGCAGCTTGGGGTCGGATACGCAGTATTTT. Translating gives CASSLGSDTQYF. The full variable domain, rest sourced from reference TRBV5-6 and TRBJ2-3, is DAGVTQSPTHLIKTRGQQVTLRCSPKSGHDTVSWYQQALGQGPQFIFQYYEEEERQRGNFPDRFSGHQFPNYSSELNVNALLLGDSALYLCASSLGSDTQYFGPGTRLTVL.

This clone was observed once. The chain recombines TRBV13 with TRBJ2-1; 8 nucleotides agree with TRBD2. The germline CDR1 and CDR2 sequences are PRHDT and FYEKMQ (reference sequence). The V gene end was trimmed by 8 bases and the J gene end by 1 base; junction bases not matched to a gene: 13. The CDR3 has 17 residues. The CDR3 nucleotides read TGTGCCAGCGGCCTCCCGAATAGCGGGGTATCCTACAATGAGCAGTTCTTC. Its translation: CASGLPNSGVSYNEQFF.